This entry describes one TCR beta chain. Its matching antigen is unknown. This CDR3 region has 14 residues. UMI-labeled 5' RACE was used, and it produced the TCR beta libraries. One entry per CDR3 protein, without DNA, is what TCRdb gives after re-calling the 5' RACE reads. Here the sample table reports roughly 5,400 distinct CDR3 sequences. The record originates from a study of human CD8 memory T cell subsets. General study findings and limits: Only a minimal degree of mutual overlap characterized stem-like memory and precursor exhausted T cell repertoires.

V usage is TRBV12-3 or TRBV12-4 and J usage is TRBJ1-1; the D gene TCRdb calls, TRBD1, cannot be checked with no DNA. Sequencing was done on a sample of CD8+ T cells from PBMCs. The sequence was collected from a human donor in good health. CDR3 loop: CASSLGTVNTEAFF.